The next 9 T cell receptor beta chains were all read from a single sample in a study of T cells in Graves' hyperthyroidism and ophthalmopathy. The investigators amplified TCR beta CDR3 regions from RNA transcripts. TCR CDR3 regions were first amplified by RT-PCR with HTBI primers. Using its own MiXCR run on the multiplex PCR reads, TCRdb lists one record per CDR3 protein. The repertoire has 300,000 to 450,000 distinct CDR3 sequences, 15% to 18% of them found once; the top ten carry about a quarter. Sequenced sample: blood. Receptors originate from a woman aged 18-30 years with Graves' hyperthyroidism that later progressed to Graves' ophthalmopathy.

This clonotype occurred many times. The chain's CDR3 is CASSYSSGRIYEQYF. In nucleotides, the CDR3 is TGTGCCAGCAGTTACAGTAGCGGGAGGATCTACGAGCAGTACTTC. This chain joins TRBV6-2 or TRBV6-3 and TRBJ2-7; 10 bases agree with TRBD2. CDR1 MNHEY and CDR2 SVGEGT come from the germline V gene. The CDR3 loop spans 15 amino acids. V was pared by 2 bases and J by 3 bases, with 4 bases of the junction left unmatched.

This clonotype showed up just a few times. The rearrangement links TRBV18 to TRBJ2-1; D is undetermined. V shed 4 bases and J shed 6 bases, with 22 bases lying between them. Germline CDR1 reads KGHSH; CDR2 reads LQKENI. The CDR3 totals 17 residues. CDR3 region: CASSHLSDGRSANEQFF. The CDR3 nucleotides are TGTGCCAGCTCACACCTATCCGACGGAAGGTCAGCCAATGAGCAGTTCTTC.

The chain uses TRBV27 and TRBJ2-3, with 8 nucleotides matching TRBD1. With V trimmed by 4 bases and J by 4 bases, 4 bases remained unmatched. The length of the CDR3 is 14 residues. CDR1 and CDR2 from the germline V gene are MNHEY and SMNVEV (reference sequence). Here the CDR3 reads CASSSGTGPDTQYF. DNA of the CDR3: TGTGCCAGCAGTTCCGGGACAGGACCAGATACGCAGTATTTT.

Ten or more counts support this clonotype. The V gene is TRBV20-1, the J gene TRBJ2-7, with 8 positions matching TRBD1. The CDR3 sequence is 12 residues long. V dropped 5 bases and J dropped 2; count of bases not matched to a gene: 2. CDR1 DFQATT and CDR2 SNEGSKA come from the germline V gene (reference sequence). CDR3 nucleotide sequence: TGCAGTGCTCTACAGGGGGCCTACGAGCAGTACTTC. Residues: CSALQGAYEQYF.

This clonotype was seen ten or more times. This chain links TRBV27 with TRBJ2-1; 11 bases align to TRBD2. The germline gives CDR1 MNHEY, CDR2 SMNVEV (reference sequence). The V segment lost 7 bases and the J segment 2 bases; nucleotides outside the gene matches: 4. CDR3 length equals 15 residues. The CDR3 region has the DNA TGTGCCAGCACCGCTAGCGGGAGGCCCTACAATGAGCAGTTCTTC. It encodes CASTASGRPYNEQFF.

This clonotype was found a few times. CDR3 nucleotides: TGTGCCACCAGCAGGGGACCCCCGGCCCGGGGCCAAGAGACCCAGTACTTC. Its translation: CATSRGPPARGQETQYF. The rearrangement joins TRBV15 to TRBJ2-5; TRBD1 or TRBD2 may be the D gene (5 bases each). V was clipped by 3 bases and J by 1 base, with 18 bases between them. There are 17 residues in the CDR3. CDR1 LNHNV and CDR2 YYDKDF come from the germline V gene (reference sequence).

This clonotype appeared many times. This chain joins TRBV20-1 and TRBJ2-1; TRBD2 matches at 8 bases. V was pared by 1 base and J by 2 bases, with 7 bases of the junction left unmatched. The germline V gene encodes CDR1 DFQATT and CDR2 SNEGSKA (reference sequence). The CDR3 consists of 16 residues. The CDR3 DNA reads TGCAGTGCTAGAGTCGGACTAGCCGCCACCTACAATGAGCAGTTCTTC. Protein sequence: CSARVGLAATYNEQFF.

This clonotype was counted many times. The chain recombines TRBV4-3 with TRBJ2-1; the match to TRBD1 covers 9 bases. V trimming: 0 bases; J trimming: 9 bases; junction bases outside the gene matches: 6. CDR1 LGHNA and CDR2 YSLEER come from the germline V gene. CDR3 length: 15 residues. CDR3 sequence: CASSQEGTGLGEQFF. The CDR3 coding sequence is TGCGCCAGCAGCCAAGAAGGGACAGGGTTGGGTGAGCAGTTCTTC.

This clonotype appeared a few times. CDR3 protein: CASSPGTGTLETQYF. The CDR3 DNA is TGTGCCAGTAGTCCCGGGACAGGGACTCTTGAGACCCAGTACTTC. The rearrangement joins TRBV19 to TRBJ2-5; 9 nucleotides line up with TRBD1. Germline loops: CDR1 LNHDA, CDR2 SQIVND (reference sequence). CDR3 length equals 15 residues. With V trimmed by 5 bases and J by 5 bases, 9 bases remained unmatched.